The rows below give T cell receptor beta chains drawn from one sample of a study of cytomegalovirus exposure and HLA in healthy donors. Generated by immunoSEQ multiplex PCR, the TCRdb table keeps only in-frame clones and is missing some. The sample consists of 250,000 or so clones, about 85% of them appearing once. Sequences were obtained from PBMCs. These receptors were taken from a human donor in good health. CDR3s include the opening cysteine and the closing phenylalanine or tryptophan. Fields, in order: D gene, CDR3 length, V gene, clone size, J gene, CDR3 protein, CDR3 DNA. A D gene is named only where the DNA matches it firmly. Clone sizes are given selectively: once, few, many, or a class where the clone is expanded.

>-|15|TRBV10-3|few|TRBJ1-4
CAISESGQGHEKLFF
TGTGCCATCAGTGAGTCGGGGCAGGGTCATGAAAAACTGTTTTTT
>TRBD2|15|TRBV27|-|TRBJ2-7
CASSASGTRAYEQYF
TGTGCCAGCAGTGCATCCGGGACTAGGGCCTACGAGCAGTACTTC
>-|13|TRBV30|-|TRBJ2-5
CAWSGGLGETQYF
TGTGCCTGGAGTGGAGGGTTGGGAGAGACCCAGTACTTC
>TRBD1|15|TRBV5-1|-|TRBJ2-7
CASSSSGTGYLEQYF
TGCGCCAGCAGCTCCTCCGGGACAGGGTATCTCGAGCAGTACTTC
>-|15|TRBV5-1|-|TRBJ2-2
CASSLGGGRTGELFF
TGCGCCAGCAGCTTGGGTGGAGGTAGGACCGGGGAGCTGTTTTTT
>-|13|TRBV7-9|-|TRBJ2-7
CSSSLRESYEQYF
TGTTCCAGCAGCTTACGGGAATCCTACGAGCAGTACTTC
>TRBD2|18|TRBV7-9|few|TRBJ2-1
CASSRSRMGGRAYNEQFF
TGTGCCAGCAGCCGTAGTAGGATGGGCGGGAGGGCCTACAATGAGCAGTTCTTC
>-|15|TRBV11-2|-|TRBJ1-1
CASSSGRGIDTEAFF
TGTGCCAGCAGCTCAGGCAGGGGTATCGACACTGAAGCTTTCTTT
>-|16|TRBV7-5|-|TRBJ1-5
CARSLARGGSNQPQHF
TGTGCCAGAAGCTTAGCGCGTGGAGGTAGCAATCAGCCCCAGCATTTT
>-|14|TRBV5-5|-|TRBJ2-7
CASSFRDLPYEQYF
TGTGCCAGCAGCTTTCGGGACTTACCCTACGAGCAGTACTTC
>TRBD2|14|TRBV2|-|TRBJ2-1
CASSGGTSYNEQFF
TGTGCCAGCAGTGGCGGGACTAGTTACAATGAGCAGTTCTTC
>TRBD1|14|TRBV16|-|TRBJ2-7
CASSRDRWSYEQYF
TGTGCCAGCAGCCGGGACAGGTGGTCCTACGAGCAGTACTTC
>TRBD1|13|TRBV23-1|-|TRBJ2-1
CASSQRDSNEQFF
TGCGCCAGCAGTCAACGGGACAGCAATGAGCAGTTCTTC
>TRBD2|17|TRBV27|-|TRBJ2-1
CASSSGTSGSDHNEQFF
TGTGCCAGCAGTTCCGGGACTAGCGGGAGTGATCACAATGAGCAGTTCTTC
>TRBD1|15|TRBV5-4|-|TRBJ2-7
CASRLQGAGSYEQYF
TGTGCCAGCAGACTACAGGGGGCTGGGTCCTACGAGCAGTACTTC
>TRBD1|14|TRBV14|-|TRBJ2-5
CASRRQGEGETQYF
TGTGCCAGCAGGAGACAGGGTGAGGGGGAGACCCAGTACTTC
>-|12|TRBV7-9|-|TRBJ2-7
CASSLRRDEQYF
TGTGCCAGCAGCTTAAGGAGGGACGAGCAGTACTTC
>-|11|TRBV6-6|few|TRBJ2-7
CASTNNYEQYF
TGTGCCAGCACCAACAATTACGAGCAGTACTTC
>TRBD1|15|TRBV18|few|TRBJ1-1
CASSITGTGGSEAFF
TGTGCCAGCTCAATAACCGGGACAGGGGGATCTGAAGCTTTCTTT
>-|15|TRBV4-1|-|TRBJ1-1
CASSRGDFRNTEAFF
TGCGCCAGCAGCCGTGGGGACTTTAGGAACACTGAAGCTTTCTTT
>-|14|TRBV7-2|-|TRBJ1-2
CASSLGSRNYGYTF
TGTGCCAGCAGCTTAGGTAGCCGAAACTATGGCTACACCTTC
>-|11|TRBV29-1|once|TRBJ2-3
CSSYSYRTQYF
TGCAGCTCCTACTCGTATCGAACGCAGTATTTT
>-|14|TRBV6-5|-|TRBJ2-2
CASRTGPNTGELFF
TGTGCCAGCAGGACAGGACCGAACACCGGGGAGCTGTTTTTT
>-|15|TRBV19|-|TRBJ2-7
CASSPRHDTSYEQYF
TGTGCCAGTAGCCCTCGCCACGACACGAGCTACGAGCAGTACTTC
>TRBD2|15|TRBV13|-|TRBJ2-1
CASIHLIAGGDEQFF
TGTGCCAGCATCCACCTCATAGCGGGAGGGGACGAGCAGTTCTTC
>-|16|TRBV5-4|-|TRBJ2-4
CASSLEPGNLRNIQYF
TGTGCCAGCAGCTTGGAACCCGGGAATCTTAGGAACATTCAGTACTTC
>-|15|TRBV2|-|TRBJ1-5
CASRDQGVLNQPQHF
TGTGCCAGCCGCGATCAGGGTGTACTGAATCAGCCCCAGCATTTT
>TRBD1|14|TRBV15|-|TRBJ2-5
CATSRDRGPETQYF
TGTGCCACCAGCAGGGACAGGGGGCCAGAGACCCAGTACTTC
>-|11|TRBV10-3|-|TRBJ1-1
CAISAVGEAFF
TGTGCCATCAGCGCGGTCGGTGAAGCTTTCTTT
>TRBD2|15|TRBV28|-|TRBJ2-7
CASSLRGGGSYEQYF
TGTGCCAGCAGTTTGAGGGGCGGGGGCTCCTACGAGCAGTACTTC
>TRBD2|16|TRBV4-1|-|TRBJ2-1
CASSQASGSSYNEQFF
TGCGCCAGCAGCCAAGCTAGCGGGAGCTCCTACAATGAGCAGTTCTTC
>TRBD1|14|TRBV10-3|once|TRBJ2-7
CAITHRQGLGEQYF
TGTGCCATCACTCATCGACAGGGGTTGGGGGAGCAGTACTTC
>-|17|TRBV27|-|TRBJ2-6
CASSLYGEISGANVLTF
TGTGCCAGCAGTTTATACGGGGAGATCTCTGGGGCCAACGTCCTGACTTTC
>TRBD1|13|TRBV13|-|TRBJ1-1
CASSSTTGAEAFF
TGTGCCAGCAGCTCCACGACAGGGGCTGAAGCTTTCTTT
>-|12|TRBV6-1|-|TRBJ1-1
CASSDQYTEAFF
TGTGCCAGCAGTGACCAATACACTGAAGCTTTCTTT
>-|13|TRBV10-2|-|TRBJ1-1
CASSEGGKLEAFF
TGCGCCAGCAGTGAGGGGGGGAAGCTTGAAGCTTTCTTT
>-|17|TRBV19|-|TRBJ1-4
CASNIDFATGDNEKLFF
TGTGCCAGCAACATTGACTTCGCGACAGGCGATAATGAAAAACTGTTTTTT
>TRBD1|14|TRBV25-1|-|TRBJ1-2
CASSERTGADGYTF
TGTGCCAGCAGTGAACGGACAGGGGCGGATGGCTACACCTTC
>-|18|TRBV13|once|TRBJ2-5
CASSAAIGSGVIQETQYF
TGTGCCAGCAGCGCCGCCATTGGGAGCGGCGTAATCCAAGAGACCCAGTACTTC
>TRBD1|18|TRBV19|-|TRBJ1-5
CASTLVSTGTGVNQPQHF
TGTGCCAGTACCTTAGTATCAACCGGGACAGGGGTCAATCAGCCCCAGCATTTT
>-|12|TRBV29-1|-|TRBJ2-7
CSGAEGAYEQYF
TGCAGCGGGGCCGAGGGCGCCTACGAGCAGTACTTC
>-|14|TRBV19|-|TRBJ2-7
CASSPGQGAYEQYF
TGTGCCAGTAGTCCGGGACAAGGAGCCTACGAGCAGTACTTC
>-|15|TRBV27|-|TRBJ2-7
CASSLRGNGLYEQYF
TGTGCCAGCAGTTTACGAGGAAACGGGTTGTACGAGCAGTACTTC
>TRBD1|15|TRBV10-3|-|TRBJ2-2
CATFEGQGWTGELFF
TGTGCCACCTTCGAGGGACAGGGATGGACCGGGGAGCTGTTTTTT
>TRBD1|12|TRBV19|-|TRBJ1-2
CASNRGGYGYTF
TGTGCCAGTAACAGGGGCGGTTATGGCTACACCTTC
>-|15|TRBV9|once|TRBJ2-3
CASSPGGLGSRTQYF
TGTGCCAGCAGCCCAGGGGGACTAGGCTCCCGCACGCAGTATTTT
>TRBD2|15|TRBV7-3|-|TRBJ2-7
CASSFSGSRPYEQYF
TGTGCCAGCAGCTTTAGCGGGAGTCGGCCCTACGAGCAGTACTTC
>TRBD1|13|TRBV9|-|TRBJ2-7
CASSRDRAYEQYF
TGTGCCAGCAGCCGGGACAGGGCCTACGAGCAGTACTTC
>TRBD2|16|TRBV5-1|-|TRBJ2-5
CASSSGLAGTGETQYF
TGCGCCAGCAGCTCAGGACTAGCGGGAACGGGGGAGACCCAGTACTTC